The rows below give T cell receptor beta chains drawn from one sample of a study of T cell changes during pregnancy in multiple sclerosis. The protocol was immunoSEQ multiplex PCR, while the TCRdb copy is restricted to in-frame clones and leaves out a portion. The table shows approximately 88,000 clones, with over 85% occurring only once. This specimen consisted of peripheral blood, obtained in the first trimester of pregnancy. These receptors were obtained from a female donor with multiple sclerosis, enrolled in a pregnancy study. CDR3s include the opening cysteine and the closing phenylalanine or tryptophan. The order of the fields is CDR3 DNA, CDR3 protein, D gene, clone size, V gene, J gene. A D gene is named only where the DNA matches it firmly. The size of a clone is reported for some rows only, either as once, few or many, or as a class for expanded clones.

cdr3_nt: TGTGCCAGCAGCCCCTCCCCAGGGGTTTATGAGCAGTTCTTC; cdr3_aa: CASSPSPGVYEQFF; d_call: .; clone_size: few; v_call: TRBV5-6; j_call: TRBJ2-1
cdr3_nt: TGTGCCATCAGCCCGGGACAGGCTAGCAATCAGCCCCAGCATTTT; cdr3_aa: CAISPGQASNQPQHF; d_call: TRBD1; clone_size: .; v_call: TRBV10-3; j_call: TRBJ1-5
cdr3_nt: TGTGCCTGGACCTCCTTATCAAGTGGGGACATGAACACTGAAGCTTTCTTT; cdr3_aa: CAWTSLSSGDMNTEAFF; d_call: .; clone_size: .; v_call: TRBV30; j_call: TRBJ1-1
cdr3_nt: TGTGCCAGCAGCGGGACAGGACCGGGGACCCAGCCCCAGCATTTT; cdr3_aa: CASSGTGPGTQPQHF; d_call: TRBD1; clone_size: few; v_call: TRBV7-9; j_call: TRBJ1-5
cdr3_nt: TGTGCCAGCAGCTTAGATCCTTCCCTCCGGGGAGACTATGGCTACACCTTC; cdr3_aa: CASSLDPSLRGDYGYTF; d_call: .; clone_size: .; v_call: TRBV11-2; j_call: TRBJ1-2
cdr3_nt: TGTGCCAGCAGTCACGACAGAACAAATGAGCAGTTCTTC; cdr3_aa: CASSHDRTNEQFF; d_call: .; clone_size: .; v_call: TRBV27; j_call: TRBJ2-1
cdr3_nt: TGTGCCAGCAGCGATGGACTAGTAGGTAATGAGCAGTTCTTC; cdr3_aa: CASSDGLVGNEQFF; d_call: TRBD2; clone_size: .; v_call: TRBV7-9; j_call: TRBJ2-1
cdr3_nt: TGTGCCTGGGACGGGCTAGCGGGGGGGAGGAACACCGGGGAGCTGTTTTTT; cdr3_aa: CAWDGLAGGRNTGELFF; d_call: TRBD2; clone_size: .; v_call: TRBV30; j_call: TRBJ2-2
cdr3_nt: TGTGCCAGCAGCGAGGGGCCCCGTGGATCACCCCTCCACTTT; cdr3_aa: CASSEGPRGSPLHF; d_call: .; clone_size: .; v_call: TRBV9; j_call: TRBJ1-6
cdr3_nt: TGTGCCAGCAGCCAGACAGACAATCAGCCCCAGCATTTT; cdr3_aa: CASSQTDNQPQHF; d_call: .; clone_size: .; v_call: TRBV6-1; j_call: TRBJ1-5
cdr3_nt: TGCGCCAGCAGCTTGGCTGAAGATAGAGGCGGGGGCGCGCCTGGCTACACCTTC; cdr3_aa: CASSLAEDRGGGAPGYTF; d_call: .; clone_size: .; v_call: TRBV5-1; j_call: TRBJ1-2
cdr3_nt: TGCGCCAGCAGCTCCCTGACTAGCTCCCCCGGGGAGACCCAGTACTTC; cdr3_aa: CASSSLTSSPGETQYF; d_call: TRBD2; clone_size: .; v_call: TRBV5-1; j_call: TRBJ2-5
cdr3_nt: TGTGCCAGCAGGTGGACAGAGGGCTACGAGCAGTACTTC; cdr3_aa: CASRWTEGYEQYF; d_call: .; clone_size: .; v_call: TRBV2; j_call: TRBJ2-7
cdr3_nt: TGTGCCAGCAGGTACAGGGCTACCGATCTCACAGATACGCAGTATTTT; cdr3_aa: CASRYRATDLTDTQYF; d_call: .; clone_size: once; v_call: TRBV2; j_call: TRBJ2-3
cdr3_nt: TGTGCCAGCAGTTCATCCGCGAACAGGGGGAGAAGGACTTACAATGAGCAGTTCTTC; cdr3_aa: CASSSSANRGRRTYNEQFF; d_call: TRBD1; clone_size: .; v_call: TRBV27; j_call: TRBJ2-1
cdr3_nt: TGTGCCAGTACCCCACCGGGACAGTACTATGGCTACACCTTC; cdr3_aa: CASTPPGQYYGYTF; d_call: TRBD1; clone_size: .; v_call: TRBV19; j_call: TRBJ1-2